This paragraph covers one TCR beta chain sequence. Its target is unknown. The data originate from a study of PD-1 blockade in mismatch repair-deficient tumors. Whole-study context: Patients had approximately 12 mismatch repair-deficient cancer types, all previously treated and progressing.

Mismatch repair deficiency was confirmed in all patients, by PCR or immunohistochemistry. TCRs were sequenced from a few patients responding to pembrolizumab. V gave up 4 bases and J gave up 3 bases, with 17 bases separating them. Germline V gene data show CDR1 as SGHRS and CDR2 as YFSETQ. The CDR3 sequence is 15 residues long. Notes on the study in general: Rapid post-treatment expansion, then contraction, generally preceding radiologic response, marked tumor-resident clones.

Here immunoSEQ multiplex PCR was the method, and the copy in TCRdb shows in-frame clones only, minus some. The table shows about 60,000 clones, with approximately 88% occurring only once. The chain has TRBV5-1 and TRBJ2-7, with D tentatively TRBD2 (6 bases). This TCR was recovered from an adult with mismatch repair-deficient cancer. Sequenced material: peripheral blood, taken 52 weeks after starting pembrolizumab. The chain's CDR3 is CASSLASGWGYEQYF. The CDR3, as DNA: TGCGCCAGCAGCCTCGCCAGCGGGTGGGGCTACGAGCAGTACTTC.